The rows below give T cell receptor beta chains drawn from one sample of a study of T-cell memory formation after mild COVID-19. TCRdb itself ran the 5' RACE reads through MiXCR, one entry per CDR3 protein. The sample lists 120,000 or so distinct CDR3 sequences; 15% to 20% were seen once. Source material: PBMCs or a T cell subset sorted from them (not recorded which). These receptor sequences come from a man younger than 35 who had mild COVID-19 (a few samples of this study predate the infection). Cell type and time point are not known. CDR3s include the opening cysteine and the closing phenylalanine or tryptophan. The D gene is left open where the match is weak. Size is omitted from some rows. Given values are once, few, many or a class for expanded clones.

14,TRBV15,few,TRBJ2-7,.,TGTGCCACCAGCAGTCGAGTGACCTCCTACGAGCAGTACTTC,CATSSRVTSYEQYF
15,TRBV15,few,TRBJ2-5,.,TGTGCCACCAGCAGGCAGGGGGGGGGCCTGGAGACCCAGTACTTC,CATSRQGGGLETQYF
15,TRBV4-1,few,TRBJ2-3,.,TGCGCCAGCAGCCAAGCTTTGATGGGTTCGGGCACGCAGTATTTT,CASSQALMGSGTQYF
15,TRBV18,few,TRBJ2-7,TRBD2,TGTGCCAGCTCACCGTCGGGAGGAAGTCTTTACGAGCAGTACTTC,CASSPSGGSLYEQYF
16,TRBV13,few,TRBJ2-3,TRBD2,TGTGCCAGCAGCCGCCGCGGGGGGCCAAACACAGATACGCAGTATTTT,CASSRRGGPNTDTQYF
15,TRBV7-6,.,TRBJ1-1,TRBD1,TGTGCCAGCAGCCCCATCGACAGGGACAACACTGAAGCTTTCTTT,CASSPIDRDNTEAFF
15,TRBV27,many,TRBJ2-2,TRBD1,TGTGCCAGCAGTCATAGGGGACAGGCCGGCGGGGAGCTGTTTTTT,CASSHRGQAGGELFF
14,TRBV7-9,.,TRBJ1-1,.,TGTGCCAGCAGCTTAAACGAGGGGAACACTGAAGCTTTCTTT,CASSLNEGNTEAFF
10,TRBV24-1,few,TRBJ2-1,.,TGTGCCACCTCGTTCGACAGGAAAGTCTTC,CATSFDRKVF
16,TRBV5-4,.,TRBJ2-3,TRBD2,TGTGCCAGCAGCCGTGGACTAGCGGGAAGCACAGATACGCAGTATTTT,CASSRGLAGSTDTQYF
15,TRBV5-1,.,TRBJ1-4,.,TGCGCCAGCAGCTTAATTGCGGGGTTTAATGAAAAACTGTTTTTT,CASSLIAGFNEKLFF
15,TRBV4-3,.,TRBJ2-3,.,TGCGCCAGCAGCCAAGCATCGGCTTCCACAGATACGCAGTATTTT,CASSQASASTDTQYF
17,TRBV10-3,.,TRBJ2-3,TRBD2,TGTGCCATCAGGGGGACTAGCGGGGTTTTTAGCACAGATACGCAGTATTTT,CAIRGTSGVFSTDTQYF
11,TRBV20-1,.,TRBJ2-1,.,TGCAGTGCTAGTTGGTACAATGAGCAGTTCTTC,CSASWYNEQFF
13,TRBV12-3/TRBV12-4,.,TRBJ1-5,.,TGTGCCAGCAGTCTAGACAGCCAAAAGCCCCAGCATTTT,CASSLDSQKPQHF
15,TRBV27,.,TRBJ2-7,TRBD1,TGTGCCAGCCGTTGGGGACAGGGGACCTCCTACGAGCAGTACTTC,CASRWGQGTSYEQYF
14,TRBV10-3,.,TRBJ1-6,TRBD1,TGTGCCATCAGCCGGGACAGGGTTGGTTCACCCCTCCACTTT,CAISRDRVGSPLHF
15,TRBV18,.,TRBJ2-5,.,TGTGCCAGCTCACCGAATCAGGGGGGAGGAGAGACCCAGTACTTC,CASSPNQGGGETQYF
16,TRBV28,.,TRBJ1-5,TRBD1,TGTGCCAGCAGACAGCCCGGGACAGTCAAAGGGCAGCCCCAGCATTTT,CASRQPGTVKGQPQHF
16,TRBV12-3/TRBV12-4,few,TRBJ2-4,TRBD1,TGTGCCAGCAGTTTAAGAGTACAGGGGAGCAAAAACATTCAGTACTTC,CASSLRVQGSKNIQYF
12,TRBV5-1,few,TRBJ1-6,.,TGCGCCAGCAGCTTGGATCAGGCACCCCTCCACTTT,CASSLDQAPLHF
16,TRBV7-2,.,TRBJ1-3,TRBD1,TGTGCCAGCAGCTTTACAGGGGTCGTGTCTGGAAACACCATATATTTT,CASSFTGVVSGNTIYF